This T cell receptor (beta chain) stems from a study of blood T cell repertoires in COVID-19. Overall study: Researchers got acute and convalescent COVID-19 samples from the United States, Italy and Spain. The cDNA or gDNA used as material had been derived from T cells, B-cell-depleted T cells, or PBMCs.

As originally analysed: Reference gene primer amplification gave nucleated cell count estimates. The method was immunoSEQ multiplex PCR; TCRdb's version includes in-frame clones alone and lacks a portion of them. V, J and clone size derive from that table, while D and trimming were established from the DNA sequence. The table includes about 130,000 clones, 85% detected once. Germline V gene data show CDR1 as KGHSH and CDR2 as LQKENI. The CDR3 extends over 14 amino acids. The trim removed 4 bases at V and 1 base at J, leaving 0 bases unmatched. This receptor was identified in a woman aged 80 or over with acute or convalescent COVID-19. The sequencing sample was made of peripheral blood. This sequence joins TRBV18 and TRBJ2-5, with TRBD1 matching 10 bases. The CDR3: CASSRDRGQETQYF. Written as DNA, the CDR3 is TGTGCCAGCTCACGGGACAGGGGCCAAGAGACCCAGTACTTC.